Sequencing of this TCR beta chain was carried out in a study of monozygotic twins with inflammatory bowel disease. Every sample had its cDNA made across eight separate reactions. Template switching was used to attach UMIs, which incorporated a 6-nucleotide sample barcode. TCRalpha and TCRbeta cDNA went through two nested PCRs of approximately 17 and 9 cycles. TCRdb reprocessed the 5' RACE reads and stores each CDR3 protein as one record, lacking DNA. This sample's table reports 440,000 or so distinct CDR3 sequences. This TCR was recovered from a human donor with ulcerative colitis or Crohn's disease, or a healthy co-twin of an affected twin (not recorded which). Sequencing was done on a sample of blood.

This chain's CDR3 is CASSSGTGYNSPLHF. The chain uses TRBV7-9 and TRBJ1-6; the TRBD1 assignment by TCRdb is unverifiable without DNA. CDR3 length: 15 residues. The germline V gene encodes CDR1 SEHNR and CDR2 FQNEAQ (reference sequence).